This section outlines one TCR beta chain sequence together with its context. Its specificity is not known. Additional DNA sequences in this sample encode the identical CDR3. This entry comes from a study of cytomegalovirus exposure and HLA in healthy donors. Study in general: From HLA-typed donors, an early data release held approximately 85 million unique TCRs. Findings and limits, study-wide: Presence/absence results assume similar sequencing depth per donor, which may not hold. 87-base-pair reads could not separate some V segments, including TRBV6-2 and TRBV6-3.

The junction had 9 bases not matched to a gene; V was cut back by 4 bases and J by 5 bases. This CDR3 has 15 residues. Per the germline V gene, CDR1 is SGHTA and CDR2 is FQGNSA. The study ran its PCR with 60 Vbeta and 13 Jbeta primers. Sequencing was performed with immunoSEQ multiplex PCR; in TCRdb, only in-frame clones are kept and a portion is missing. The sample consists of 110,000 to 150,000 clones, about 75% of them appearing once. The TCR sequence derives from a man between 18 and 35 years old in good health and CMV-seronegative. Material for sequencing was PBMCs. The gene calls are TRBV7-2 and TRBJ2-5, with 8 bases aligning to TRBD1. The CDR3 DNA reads TGTGCCAGCAGCTACGGACAGGGAGGCTTCGAGACCCAGTACTTC. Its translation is CASSYGQGGFETQYF. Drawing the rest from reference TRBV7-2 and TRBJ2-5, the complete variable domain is GAGVSQSPSNKVTEKGKDVELRCDPISGHTALYWYRQSLGQGLEFLIYFQGNSAPDKSGLPSDRFSAERTGGSVSTLTIQRTQQEDSAVYLCASSYGQGGFETQYFGPGTRLLVL.